The entry that follows covers one T cell receptor beta chain sequence. Its antigen is currently unknown. This record comes from a study of cytomegalovirus exposure and HLA in healthy donors. CDR1 SGHNT and CDR2 YYREEE come from the germline V gene (reference sequence). The CDR3 is made up of 14 amino acids. Amplification used 60 Vbeta primers and 13 Jbeta primers. TCRdb's table, derived via immunoSEQ multiplex PCR, lists solely in-frame clones and lacks some. The data contain about 230,000 clones, roughly 79% of them singletons. General study findings and limits: In vitro data verified three CMV-associated chains as specific for CMV antigens. When a later analysis was performed, an Asian-associated ancestry cluster reportedly had fewer N-insertions than the roughly 670-donor mean. In a later analysis, DRB1 alleles had the most associated TCRs; HLA-C alleles the fewest.

This clonotype originated in a woman aged 40 to 50 in good health and CMV-seronegative. Sample: PBMCs. The chain combines TRBV5-4 with TRBJ2-5; 9 bases match TRBD1. The end of the DNA aligns better with TRBJ2-7, so the J call may be wrong. The CDR3 DNA reads as TGTGCCAGCAGCAGTGCCGGGACAGGGTACGAGCAGTACTTC. Translation gives CASSSAGTGYEQYF.